The clone carrying this T cell receptor beta chain has more than one count but fewer than ten. Its antigen is still unknown. Looked up from germline, CDR1 is SEHNR and CDR2 is FQNEAQ (reference sequence). The CDR3 is made up of 14 amino acids. Trimming pared 4 bases from V and 0 bases from J, leaving 7 bases between. The data stem from a study of T-cell memory formation after mild COVID-19. General observations from the study: Some clones that responded were present in memory (sampled pre-infection), which suggests cross-reactive memory joined. Contracting CD4+ clones lay largely in CM and EM, with CD8+ ones residing in EMRA.

After 5'RACE with constant-segment primers, TCR alpha and TCR beta cDNA libraries carrying sample barcodes and UMIs were obtained. TCRdb reanalysed the 5' RACE reads using MiXCR and keeps one entry per CDR3 protein. The data contain 220,000 or so distinct CDR3 sequences, roughly 10% of them seen just once; the ten biggest clones take up around 3.3%. The J gene is TRBJ1-3, the V gene TRBV7-9, with D unclear. The receptor's source is a man aged 18 to 29 who had mild COVID-19 (a few samples of this study predate the infection). Cell type and time point are not known. Input material: PBMCs or a T cell subset sorted from them (not recorded which). CDR3 residues: CASSSNLSGNTIYF. The CDR3 DNA reads TGTGCCAGCAGCTCAAACCTCTCTGGAAACACCATATATTTT.